This T cell receptor (beta chain) was identified in a study of blood T cell repertoires in COVID-19. Background on the study: Both acute and convalescent COVID-19 samples were obtained from the United States, Italy and Spain. Nucleic acid was either cDNA or gDNA, and it came from T cells, B-cell-depleted T cells, or PBMCs.

As originally analysed: It was from reference gene primer amplification that nucleated cell counts were estimated. The method was immunoSEQ multiplex PCR; TCRdb's version includes in-frame clones alone and lacks a portion of them. D and trimming come from the DNA, and the V and J calls and clone size come from that table. The sample holds some 250,000 clones, 70% to 90% seen once. This CDR3 has 17 amino acids. Germline CDR1 reads MNHEY; CDR2 reads SMNVEV (reference sequence). The trim removed 5 bases at V and 3 bases at J, leaving 10 bases unmatched. Sequencing used peripheral blood. The chain recombines TRBV27 with TRBJ1-2; the match to TRBD1 covers 12 bases. The clonotype comes from a woman in her twenties or thirties who had recovered from COVID-19. CDR3 coding DNA: TGTGCCAGCAGTCCCGGGACAGGGGGCAACCTCTACTATGGCTACACCTTC. This encodes CASSPGTGGNLYYGYTF.